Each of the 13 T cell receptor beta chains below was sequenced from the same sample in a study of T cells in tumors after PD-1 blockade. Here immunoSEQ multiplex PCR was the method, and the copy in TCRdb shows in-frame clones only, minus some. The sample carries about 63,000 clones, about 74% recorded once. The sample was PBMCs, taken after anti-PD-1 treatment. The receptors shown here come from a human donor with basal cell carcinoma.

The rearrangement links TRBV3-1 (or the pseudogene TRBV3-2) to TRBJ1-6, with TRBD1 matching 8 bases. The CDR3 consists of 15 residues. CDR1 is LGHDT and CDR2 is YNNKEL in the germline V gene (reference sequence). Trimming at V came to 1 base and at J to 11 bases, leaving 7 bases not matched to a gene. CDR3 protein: CASSQVSQGVTPLHF. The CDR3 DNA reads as TGTGCCAGCAGCCAAGTTTCACAGGGGGTAACACCCCTCCACTTT.

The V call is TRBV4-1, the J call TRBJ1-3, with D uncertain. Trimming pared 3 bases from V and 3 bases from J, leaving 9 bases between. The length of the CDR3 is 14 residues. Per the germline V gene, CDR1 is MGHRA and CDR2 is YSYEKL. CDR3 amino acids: CASSQVANGNTIYF. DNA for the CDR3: TGCGCCAGCAGCCAGGTAGCCAATGGAAACACCATATATTTT.

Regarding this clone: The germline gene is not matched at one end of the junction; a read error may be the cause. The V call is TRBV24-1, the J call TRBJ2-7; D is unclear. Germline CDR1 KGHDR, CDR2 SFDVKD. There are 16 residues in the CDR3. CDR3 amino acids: CATSDLGETSSDEQYF. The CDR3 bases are TGTGCCACCAGTGATTTAGGAGAGACATCCTCCGACGAGCAGTACTTC.

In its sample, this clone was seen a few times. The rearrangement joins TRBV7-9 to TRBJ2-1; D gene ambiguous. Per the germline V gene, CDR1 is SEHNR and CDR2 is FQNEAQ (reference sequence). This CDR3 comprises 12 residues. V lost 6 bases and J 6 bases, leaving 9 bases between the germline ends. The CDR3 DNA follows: TGTGCCAGCAGACAAAACAGCAATGAGCAGTTCTTC. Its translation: CASRQNSNEQFF.

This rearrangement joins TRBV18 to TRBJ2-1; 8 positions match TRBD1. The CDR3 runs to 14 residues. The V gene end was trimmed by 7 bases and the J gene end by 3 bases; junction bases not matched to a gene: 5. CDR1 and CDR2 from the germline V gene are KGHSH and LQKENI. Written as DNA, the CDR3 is TGTGCCAGCTTCGGGACAGGTTACTACAATGAGCAGTTCTTC. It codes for CASFGTGYYNEQFF.

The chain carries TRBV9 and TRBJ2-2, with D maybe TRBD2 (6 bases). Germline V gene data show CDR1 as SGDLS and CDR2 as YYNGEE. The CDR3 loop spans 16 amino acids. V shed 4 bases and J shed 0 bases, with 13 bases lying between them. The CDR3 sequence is CASSPQGLPNTGELFF. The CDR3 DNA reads TGTGCCAGCAGCCCCCAGGGACTCCCGAACACCGGGGAGCTGTTTTTT.

The CDR3 is CASSEGGGMGTEAFF. The CDR3 DNA follows: TGTGCCAGCAGTGAGGGAGGGGGAATGGGCACTGAAGCTTTCTTT. The rearrangement uses TRBV25-1 and TRBJ1-1; D possibly corresponds to TRBD1 (6 bases). V lost 3 bases and J 4 bases, leaving 15 bases between the germline ends. The CDR3 spans 15 residues. The germline V gene has CDR1 MGHDK and CDR2 SYGVNS.

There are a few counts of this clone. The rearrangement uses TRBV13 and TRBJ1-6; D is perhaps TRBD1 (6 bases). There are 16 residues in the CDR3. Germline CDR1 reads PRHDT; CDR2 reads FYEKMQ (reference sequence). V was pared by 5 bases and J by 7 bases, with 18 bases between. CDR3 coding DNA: TGTGCCAGCAGCCTAAAGGTGGGGGCAGCAAATTCACCCCTCCACTTT. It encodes CASSLKVGAANSPLHF.

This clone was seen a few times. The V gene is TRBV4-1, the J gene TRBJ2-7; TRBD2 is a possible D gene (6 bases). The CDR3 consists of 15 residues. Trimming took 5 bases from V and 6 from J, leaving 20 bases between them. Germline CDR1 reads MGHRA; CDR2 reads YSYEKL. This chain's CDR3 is CASSGPGGGLGEQYF. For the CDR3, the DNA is TGCGCCAGCAGCGGTCCAGGTGGAGGGCTCGGCGAGCAGTACTTC.

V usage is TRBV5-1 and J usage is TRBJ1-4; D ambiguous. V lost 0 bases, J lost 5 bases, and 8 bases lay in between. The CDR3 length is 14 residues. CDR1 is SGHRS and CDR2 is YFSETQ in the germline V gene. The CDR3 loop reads CASSLEVGNEKLFF. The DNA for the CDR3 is TGCGCCAGCAGCTTGGAGGTCGGAAATGAAAAACTGTTTTTT. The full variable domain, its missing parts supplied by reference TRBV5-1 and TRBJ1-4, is KAGVTQTPRYLIKTRGQQVTLSCSPISGHRSVSWYQQTPGQGLQFLFEYFSETQRNKGNFPGRFSGRQFSNSRSEMNVSTLELGDSALYLCASSLEVGNEKLFFGSGTQLSVL.

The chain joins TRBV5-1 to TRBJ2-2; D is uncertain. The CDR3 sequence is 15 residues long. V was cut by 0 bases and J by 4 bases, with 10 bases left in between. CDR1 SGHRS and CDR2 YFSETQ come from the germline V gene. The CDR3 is CASSLGRPSTGELFF. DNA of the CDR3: TGCGCCAGCAGCTTGGGACGGCCTAGCACCGGGGAGCTGTTTTTT.

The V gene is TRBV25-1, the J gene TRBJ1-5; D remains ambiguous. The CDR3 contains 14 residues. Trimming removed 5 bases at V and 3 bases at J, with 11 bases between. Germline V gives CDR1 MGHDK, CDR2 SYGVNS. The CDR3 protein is CASSSPGPNQPQHF. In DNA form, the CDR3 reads TGTGCCAGCAGTTCGCCCGGTCCCAATCAGCCCCAGCATTTT. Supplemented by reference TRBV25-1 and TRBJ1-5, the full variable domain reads EADIYQTPRYLVIGTGKKITLECSQTMGHDKMYWYQQDPGMELHLIHYSYGVNSTEKGDLSSESTVSRIRTEHFPLTLESARPSHTSQYLCASSSPGPNQPQHFGDGTRLSIL.

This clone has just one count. As DNA, the CDR3 is TGTGCCAGCAGCCAAGAGGGGGGCGCCGGGGAGCTGTTTTTT. Residues: CASSQEGGAGELFF. The chain recombines TRBV3-1 (or the pseudogene TRBV3-2) with TRBJ2-2, with D perhaps given as TRBD1 or TRBD2 (6 bases each). Trimming stripped 0 bases from V and 6 bases from J, with 8 bases between. Germline lookup yields CDR1 LGHDT and CDR2 YNNKEL (reference sequence). This CDR3 spans 14 amino acids.